These 20 T cell receptor beta chains originate from one sample sequenced in a study of identical twins. TCRdb called the 5' RACE reads again in MiXCR, with one record for every CDR3 protein. The table records roughly 750,000 distinct CDR3 sequences, about 20% of them present only once. This same sample was also taken into another study, of T cells expressing NK-cell markers.

Material: PBMCs. These receptors were collected from a woman aged 18-29 years in good health.

This clonotype was seen many times. The chain uses TRBV6-1 and TRBJ2-3; the match to TRBD2 covers 8 bases. V dropped 8 bases and J dropped 2; count of bases not matched to a gene: 6. The CDR3 totals 14 residues. CDR1 and CDR2 (germline): MNHNS, SASEGT. The CDR3 DNA sequence: TGTGCCAGCCGCAAGCGGGGGCTCACAGATACGCAGTATTTT. Translated: CASRKRGLTDTQYF.

The chain is built from TRBV5-1 and TRBJ2-7, with no clear D. Germline CDR1 and CDR2: SGHRS and YFSETQ. With 0 bases removed from V and 3 bases from J, the gap between germline ends came to 13 bases. CDR3 length: 15 amino acids. Written as DNA, the CDR3 is TGCGCCAGCAGCTTGGTAAGTGGCACCCTCTACGAGCAGTACTTC. It codes for CASSLVSGTLYEQYF.

This clonotype has more than one count but fewer than ten. The chain couples TRBV20-1 to TRBJ2-3; D may be TRBD2 (6 bases). The CDR3 totals 12 residues. Per the germline V gene, CDR1 is DFQATT and CDR2 is SNEGSKA (reference sequence). V lost 4 bases to trimming and J lost 4 bases, with 9 bases between them. This CDR3 is CSAMGGADTQYF. DNA of the CDR3: TGCAGTGCTATGGGCGGGGCAGATACGCAGTATTTT.

This clonotype was detected many times. V usage is TRBV5-5 and J usage is TRBJ2-1, with no clear D. Trimming pared 0 bases from V and 8 bases from J, leaving 12 bases between. The germline gives CDR1 SGHKS, CDR2 YYEKEE (reference sequence). This CDR3 is 14 amino acids long. CDR3 sequence reads: CASSLASLPHEQFF. The CDR3 DNA is TGTGCCAGCAGCTTGGCCTCCCTCCCACATGAGCAGTTCTTC.

This clonotype has only a few counts. The genes are TRBV7-3 and TRBJ1-4; D is unresolved. The V end lost 5 bases, the J end lost 4 bases, and 17 bases lay between the germline ends. Germline V gene data show CDR1 as SGHTA and CDR2 as FQGTGA. The length of the CDR3 is 16 residues. CDR3 loop: CASSRPPGPINEKLFF. DNA for the CDR3: TGTGCCAGCAGCCGCCCACCTGGACCCATTAATGAAAAACTGTTTTTT. Combining the CDR3 with reference TRBV7-3 and TRBJ1-4 gives the whole variable domain GAGVSQTPSNKVTEKGKYVELRCDPISGHTALYWYRQSLGQGPEFLIYFQGTGAADDSGLPNDRFFAVRPEGSVSTLKIQRTERGDSAVYLCASSRPPGPINEKLFFGSGTQLSVL.

CDR3: CASRSRGVEAFF. As DNA, the CDR3 is TGTGCCAGCAGATCTCGGGGCGTTGAAGCTTTCTTT. The rearrangement uses TRBV6-5 and TRBJ1-1, with a possible D match to TRBD1 (5 bases). This CDR3 comprises 12 residues. V was cut by 6 bases and J by 7 bases, with 12 bases left in between. CDR1 is MNHEY, CDR2 SVGAGI, per germline.

This clonotype was counted between two and nine times. The chain carries TRBV5-1 and TRBJ1-2; D is possibly TRBD1 (6 bases). The ends were cut back, 0 bases at V and 3 bases at J, with 9 bases in the middle. CDR3 size: 14 residues. Looked up from germline, CDR1 is SGHRS and CDR2 is YFSETQ. CDR3 bases: TGCGCCAGCAGCTTGGTGGGGGGCGACTATGGCTACACCTTC. This translates into CASSLVGGDYGYTF.

This clonotype was seen only a few times. This chain links TRBV6-2 or TRBV6-3 with TRBJ2-3; the D call may be TRBD1 or TRBD2 (6 bases each). The germline V gene has CDR1 MNHEY and CDR2 SVGEGT. This CDR3 region has 14 residues. Trimming removed 2 bases from V and 7 bases from J, with 13 bases in between. CDR3 nucleotide sequence: TGTGCCAGCAGTTACCCCGGGGGCCCGAATACGCAGTATTTT. It yields the protein CASSYPGGPNTQYF.

This clonotype was counted many times. The chain is built from TRBV29-1 and TRBJ2-1; 11 nucleotides agree with TRBD2. Trimming removed 1 base from V and 5 bases from J; junction bases left unmatched: 7. Germline CDR1 reads SQVTM; CDR2 reads ANQGSEA. The CDR3 spans 16 residues. CDR3 in DNA: TGCAGCGTTGAAGGGAGCGGGACTAGCGGAAACAATGAGCAGTTCTTC. Translated: CSVEGSGTSGNNEQFF.

The rearrangement uses TRBV20-1 and TRBJ1-1; TRBD1 is a possible D gene (5 bases). CDR1 is DFQATT, CDR2 SNEGSKA, per germline (reference sequence). The CDR3 has 16 residues. Trimming cost V 1 base and J 1 base, with 16 bases left between them. For the CDR3, the DNA is TGCAGTGCTAGAGCTGGTGGGACCGAGGGGAACACTGAAGCTTTCTTT. It encodes CSARAGGTEGNTEAFF.

J is TRBJ2-5 and V is TRBV7-2, with TRBD2 matching 8 bases. The CDR3 totals 14 residues. The germline V gene encodes CDR1 SGHTA and CDR2 FQGNSA. Trimming cost V 5 bases and J 2 bases; bases outside gene matches: 4. CDR3 bases: TGTGCCAGCAGCCTAAAGCGGGAGCAAGAGACCCAGTACTTC. As protein: CASSLKREQETQYF.

The chain couples TRBV24-1 to TRBJ2-7; either TRBD1 or TRBD2 may supply D (5 bases each). Trimming stripped 5 bases from V and 2 bases from J, with 15 bases between. The CDR3 extends over 15 amino acids. Germline CDR1 reads KGHDR; CDR2 reads SFDVKD. The CDR3 loop reads CATSGDGPTAYEQYF. CDR3 DNA sequence: TGTGCCACCAGTGGGGACGGACCCACGGCCTACGAGCAGTACTTC.

The chain is built from TRBV5-1 and TRBJ2-7, with D unresolved. Germline values: CDR1 SGHRS, CDR2 YFSETQ. The CDR3 is 12 amino acids. Trimming cost V 2 bases and J 7 bases, with 10 bases left between them. The CDR3 DNA reads as TGCGCCAGCAGCTTCAAGCAAGAGGAGCAGTACTTC. Protein product: CASSFKQEEQYF.

This clonotype was recorded at least ten times. The chain employs TRBV24-1 and TRBJ2-3; the match to TRBD2 covers 10 bases. The CDR3 extends over 15 amino acids. The V segment lost 5 bases and the J segment 2 bases; nucleotides outside the gene matches: 3. Germline V gene lookup returns CDR1 KGHDR and CDR2 SFDVKD. The chain's CDR3 is CATSGTSGFTDTQYF. Written as DNA, the CDR3 is TGTGCCACCAGTGGGACTAGCGGTTTCACAGATACGCAGTATTTT.

The V gene is TRBV7-9, the J gene TRBJ1-1; tentatively, D is TRBD1 (5 bases). This CDR3 has 14 amino acids. CDR1 is SEHNR, CDR2 FQNEAQ, per germline (reference sequence). V shed 0 bases and J shed 3 bases, with 8 bases lying between them. The CDR3 DNA sequence: TGTGCCAGCAGCTTAGCACCGGGGGACACTGAAGCTTTCTTT. As protein: CASSLAPGDTEAFF.

This clonotype was detected only a few times. The genes are TRBV4-3 and TRBJ1-6; TRBD1 matches at 9 bases. Trimming removed 3 bases from V and 0 bases from J; junction bases left unmatched: 6. Germline V gene lookup returns CDR1 LGHNA and CDR2 YSLEER. The CDR3 is made up of 18 amino acids. CDR3 bases: TGCGCCAGCAGCCACCCCCCGGACAGGGGCTCCTATAATTCACCCCTCCACTTT. This codes for CASSHPPDRGSYNSPLHF.

This clonotype came up once. The gene calls are TRBV7-8 and TRBJ2-7; 10 bases align to TRBD2. V shed 7 bases, J shed 3 bases, and the junction held 6 bases outside the gene matches. The CDR3 runs 14 residues. Germline loops: CDR1 SGHVS, CDR2 FQNEAQ. In nucleotides, the CDR3 is TGTGCCAGCACCCGTGGACTAGCGGTCTACGAGCAGTACTTC. This sequence encodes CASTRGLAVYEQYF.

This chain connects TRBV6-1 to TRBJ1-5; 10 nucleotides match TRBD1. Germline loops: CDR1 MNHNS, CDR2 SASEGT. The J segment lost 7 bases and the V segment lost 6 bases, leaving 9 bases of the junction unmatched. The CDR3 has 15 amino acids. The CDR3 DNA sequence: TGTGCCAGCAGGTCACCGGGACAGGGGTCACAGCCCCAGCATTTT. Its translation is CASRSPGQGSQPQHF.

The chain employs TRBV10-3 and TRBJ2-2; the D gene is possibly TRBD1 (6 bases). V lost 2 bases to trimming and J lost 1 base, with 11 bases between them. Germline V gene lookup returns CDR1 ENHRY and CDR2 SYGVKD. The CDR3 has 16 amino acids. The DNA of the CDR3 is TGTGCCATCAGTGAGCCATACAGGGTGAACACCGGGGAGCTGTTTTTT. Translated, it gives CAISEPYRVNTGELFF.

This chain joins TRBV5-1 and TRBJ2-7; 7 nucleotides agree with TRBD2. The junction had 11 bases not matched to a gene; V was cut back by 7 bases and J by 4 bases. This CDR3 spans 14 amino acids. Per the germline V gene, CDR1 is SGHRS and CDR2 is YFSETQ. The CDR3 loop is CASERSGGRYEQYF. In DNA form, the CDR3 reads TGCGCCAGCGAGAGGTCGGGAGGTCGATACGAGCAGTACTTC.